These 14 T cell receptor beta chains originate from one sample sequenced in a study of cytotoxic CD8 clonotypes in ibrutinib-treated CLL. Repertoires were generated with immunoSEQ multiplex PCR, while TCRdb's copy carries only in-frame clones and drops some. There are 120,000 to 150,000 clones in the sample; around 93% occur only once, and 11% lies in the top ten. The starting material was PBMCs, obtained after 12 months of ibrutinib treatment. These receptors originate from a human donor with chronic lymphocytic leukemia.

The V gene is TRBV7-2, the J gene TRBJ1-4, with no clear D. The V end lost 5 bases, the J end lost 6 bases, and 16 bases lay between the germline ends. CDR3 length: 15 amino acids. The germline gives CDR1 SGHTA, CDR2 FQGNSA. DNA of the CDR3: TGTGCCAGCAGCCTCAATATGGGAGGAGATGAAAAACTGTTTTTT. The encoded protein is CASSLNMGGDEKLFF.

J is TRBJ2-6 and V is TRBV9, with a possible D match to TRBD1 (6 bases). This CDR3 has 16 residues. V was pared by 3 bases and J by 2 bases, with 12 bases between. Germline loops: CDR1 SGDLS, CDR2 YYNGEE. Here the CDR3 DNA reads TGTGCCAGCAGCGCAGGACAGTGGGCTGGGGCCAACGTCCTGACTTTC. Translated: CASSAGQWAGANVLTF.

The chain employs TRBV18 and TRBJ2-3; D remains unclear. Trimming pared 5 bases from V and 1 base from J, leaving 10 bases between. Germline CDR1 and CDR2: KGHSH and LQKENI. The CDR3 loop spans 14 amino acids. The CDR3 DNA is TGTGCCAGCTCAGGAAGCCTGGGCACAGATACGCAGTATTTT. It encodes CASSGSLGTDTQYF. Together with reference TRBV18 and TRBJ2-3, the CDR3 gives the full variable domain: NAGVMQNPRHLVRRRGQEARLRCSPMKGHSHVYWYRQLPEEGLKFMVYLQKENIIDESGMPKERFSAEFPKEGPSILRIQQVVRGDSAAYFCASSGSLGTDTQYFGPGTRLTVL.

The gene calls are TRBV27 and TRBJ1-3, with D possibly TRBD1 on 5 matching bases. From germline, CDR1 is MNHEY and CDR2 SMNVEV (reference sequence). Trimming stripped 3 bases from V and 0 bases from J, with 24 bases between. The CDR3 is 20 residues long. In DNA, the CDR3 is TGTGCCAGCAGTTTTTCGGACACGCGATGGGTAGGGGCCTCTGGAAACACCATATATTTT. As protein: CASSFSDTRWVGASGNTIYF.

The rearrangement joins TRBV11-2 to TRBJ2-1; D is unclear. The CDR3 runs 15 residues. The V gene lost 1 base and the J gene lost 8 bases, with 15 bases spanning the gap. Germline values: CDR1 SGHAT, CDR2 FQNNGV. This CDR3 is CASSLVLVQSHEQFF. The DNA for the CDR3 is TGTGCCAGCAGCTTAGTGTTGGTGCAGTCCCATGAGCAGTTCTTC.

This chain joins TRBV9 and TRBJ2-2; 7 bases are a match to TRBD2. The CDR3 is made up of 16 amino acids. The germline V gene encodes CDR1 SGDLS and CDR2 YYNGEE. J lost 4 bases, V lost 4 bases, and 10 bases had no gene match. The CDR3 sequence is CASSPPGGGLTGELFF. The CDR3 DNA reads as TGTGCCAGCAGCCCGCCCGGGGGAGGGCTCACCGGGGAGCTGTTTTTT.

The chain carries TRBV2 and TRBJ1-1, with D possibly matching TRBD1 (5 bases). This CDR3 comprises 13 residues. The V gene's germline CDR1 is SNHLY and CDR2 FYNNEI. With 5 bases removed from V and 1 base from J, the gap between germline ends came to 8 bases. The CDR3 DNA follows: TGTGCCAGCAGTACAGGCCCGAACACTGAAGCTTTCTTT. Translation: CASSTGPNTEAFF. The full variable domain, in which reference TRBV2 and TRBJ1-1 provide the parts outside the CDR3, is EPEVTQTPSHQVTQMGQEVILRCVPISNHLYFYWYRQILGQKVEFLVSFYNNEISEKSEIFDDQFSVERPDGSNFTLKIRSTKLEDSAMYFCASSTGPNTEAFFGQGTRLTVV.

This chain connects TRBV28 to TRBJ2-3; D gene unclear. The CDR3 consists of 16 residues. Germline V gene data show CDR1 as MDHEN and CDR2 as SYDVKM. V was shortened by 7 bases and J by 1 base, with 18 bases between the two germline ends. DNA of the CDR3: TGTGCCAGCACCAGCCCGGTTACCGGCCGCACAGATACGCAGTATTTT. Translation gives CASTSPVTGRTDTQYF.

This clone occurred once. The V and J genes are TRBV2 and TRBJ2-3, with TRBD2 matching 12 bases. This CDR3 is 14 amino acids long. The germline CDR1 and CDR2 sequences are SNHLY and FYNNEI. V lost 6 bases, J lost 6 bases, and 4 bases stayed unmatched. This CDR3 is CASRPLAGGDTQYF. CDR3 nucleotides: TGTGCCAGCAGACCCCTAGCGGGAGGGGATACGCAGTATTTT.

The CDR3 loop is CASNPDRSTEAFF. The DNA for the CDR3 is TGCGCCAGCAACCCTGACAGGAGTACTGAAGCTTTCTTT. V is TRBV5-1 and J is TRBJ1-1, with D tentatively TRBD1 (6 bases). V was shortened by 6 bases and J by 5 bases, with 14 bases between the two germline ends. The germline CDR1 and CDR2 sequences are SGHRS and YFSETQ. The CDR3 spans 13 residues.

CDR3 DNA: TGTGCCAGCAGCCCCGGACAGTCCAAAAACATTCAGTACTTC. Amino acid sequence: CASSPGQSKNIQYF. The V and J genes are TRBV13 and TRBJ2-4; tentative D call: TRBD1 (6 bases). The CDR3 is 14 amino acids. The V end was cut by 5 bases, the J end by 2 bases, with 10 bases between. Germline-derived CDR1 and CDR2 are PRHDT and FYEKMQ (reference sequence).

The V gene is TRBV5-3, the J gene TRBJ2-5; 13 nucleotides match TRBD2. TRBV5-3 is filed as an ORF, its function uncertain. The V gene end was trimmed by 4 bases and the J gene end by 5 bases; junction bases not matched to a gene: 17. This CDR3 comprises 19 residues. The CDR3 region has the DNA TGTGCCAGAAGCGGCAATCGACTAGCGGGAGGCCCTAAGTTGGAGACCCAGTACTTC. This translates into CARSGNRLAGGPKLETQYF.

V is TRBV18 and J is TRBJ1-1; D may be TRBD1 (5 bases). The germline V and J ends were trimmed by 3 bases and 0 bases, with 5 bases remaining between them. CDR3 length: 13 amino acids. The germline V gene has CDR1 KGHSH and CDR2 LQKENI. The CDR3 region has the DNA TGTGCCAGCTCACCGGGGGTGAACACTGAAGCTTTCTTT. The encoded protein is CASSPGVNTEAFF.

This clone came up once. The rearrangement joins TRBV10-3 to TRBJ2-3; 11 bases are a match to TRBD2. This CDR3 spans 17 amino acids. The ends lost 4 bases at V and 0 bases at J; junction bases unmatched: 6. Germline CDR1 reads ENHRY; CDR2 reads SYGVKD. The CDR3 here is CAISGTSGGHSTDTQYF. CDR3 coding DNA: TGTGCCATCAGTGGAACTAGCGGGGGCCATAGCACAGATACGCAGTATTTT.